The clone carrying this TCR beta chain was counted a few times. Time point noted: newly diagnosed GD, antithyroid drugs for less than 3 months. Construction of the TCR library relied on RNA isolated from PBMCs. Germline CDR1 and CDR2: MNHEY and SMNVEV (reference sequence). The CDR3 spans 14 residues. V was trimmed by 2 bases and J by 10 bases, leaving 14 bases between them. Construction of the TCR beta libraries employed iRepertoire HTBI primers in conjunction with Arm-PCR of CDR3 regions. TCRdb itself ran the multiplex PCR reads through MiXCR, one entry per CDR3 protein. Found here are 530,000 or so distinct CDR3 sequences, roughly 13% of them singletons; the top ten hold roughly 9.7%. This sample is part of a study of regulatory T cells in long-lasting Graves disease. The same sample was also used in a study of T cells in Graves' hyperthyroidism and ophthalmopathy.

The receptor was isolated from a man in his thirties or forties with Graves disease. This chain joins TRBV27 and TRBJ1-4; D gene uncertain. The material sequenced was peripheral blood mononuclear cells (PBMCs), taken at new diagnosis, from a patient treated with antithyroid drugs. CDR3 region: CASSLGAEYGKLFF. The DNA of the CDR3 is TGTGCCAGCAGTTTAGGAGCAGAGTACGGAAAACTGTTTTTT.